The source of this T cell receptor (beta chain) is a study of blood T cell repertoires in COVID-19. The wider study: Donors in the United States, Italy and Spain gave samples during acute or convalescent COVID-19. PBMCs, B-cell-depleted T cells, or T cells provided the cDNA or gDNA that made up the material.

The V gene lost 3 bases and the J gene lost 5 bases, with 9 bases spanning the gap. Germline CDR1 KGHSH, CDR2 LQKENI. CDR3 size: 13 residues. Using immunoSEQ multiplex PCR, the repertoire was profiled, and TCRdb retains in-frame clones only, with some absent. Counted here are around 90,000 clones, approximately 80% occurring once; the ten biggest clones make up approximately 12%. Sequenced input: peripheral blood. The rearrangement uses TRBV18 and TRBJ2-3, with a tentative D call TRBD1 (5 bases). This receptor was identified in a woman aged 65 to 85 with active or convalescent COVID-19. This CDR3 reads CASSPYGQDTQYF. The CDR3 DNA sequence: TGTGCCAGCTCACCTTACGGACAAGATACGCAGTATTTT.